This is a list of T cell receptor beta chains from one sample in a study of metastatic and nonmetastatic thyroid tumors. From the PCR reads, TCRdb re-called clones with MiXCR. The sample yields about 39,000 clones, roughly a sixth seen once. Sequencing used blood. The receptors were sampled from a female donor with papillary thyroid cancer or a benign thyroid nodule (not recorded which). Some clones in this sample may be carry-over from other donors' samples. Each CDR3 is given with its conserved first and last residue. D genes are given only for firm matches. Size values are once, few and many counts, or a class for expanded clones, and some rows have none.

-	many	TRBV7-2	TRBJ1-2	TGTGCCAGCAGCTTTGTTACAGGGTTGCAGGGCTACACCTTC	CASSFVTGLQGYTF
TRBD1	many	TRBV7-2	TRBJ1-6	TGTGCCAGCAGCCTCTGGACAGGTTCTAATTCACCCCTCCACTTT	CASSLWTGSNSPLHF
TRBD2	many	TRBV20-1	TRBJ2-5	TGCAGTGCTAGAGATGCGGGGGGGGGCCAGTACTTC	CSARDAGGGQYF
-	large	TRBV20-1	TRBJ1-3	TGCAGTGCTACCCCCACCTCTCTTGAGTCTGGAAACACCATATATTTT	CSATPTSLESGNTIYF
-	-	TRBV6-2/TRBV6-3	TRBJ1-2	TGTGCCAGCAGTAACAAAGGGGGATACACCTTC	CASSNKGGYTF
-	many	TRBV7-9	TRBJ2-3	TGTGCCAGCAGTTCCGGACTATCAGATACGCAGTATTTT	CASSSGLSDTQYF
-	few	TRBV27	TRBJ2-1	TGTGCCAGCAGTTTAAGAAGATTAGCGGTTAGCTCCTACAATGAGCAGTTCTTC	CASSLRRLAVSSYNEQFF
-	few	TRBV6-1	TRBJ1-6	TGTGCCAGCAAGACAGTGGGGTTATATAATTCACCCCTCCACTTT	CASKTVGLYNSPLHF
TRBD2	many	TRBV11-3	TRBJ2-4	TGTGCCAGCAGCCCGGGGGGTTCCATTCAGTACTTC	CASSPGGSIQYF
TRBD2	once	TRBV20-1	TRBJ2-3	TGCAGTGCTAGAGGGCTGGGACTAGCGGGAGGGGTTAGCACAGATACGCAGTATTTT	CSARGLGLAGGVSTDTQYF
-	many	TRBV20-1	TRBJ1-2	TGCAGTGCTAGAGAGGGAATCTATGGCTACACCTTC	CSAREGIYGYTF
-	-	TRBV5-1	TRBJ2-7	TGCGCCAGCAGCTCTATCGTGGGGGCCTACGAGCAGTACTTC	CASSSIVGAYEQYF
-	-	TRBV5-1	TRBJ1-3	TGCGCCAGCAGCCAAAGGAGATCTGGAAAAACCATATATTTT	CASSQRRSGKTIYF
-	-	TRBV12-3/TRBV12-4	TRBJ2-7	TGTGCCAGCAGCTACCCACCCTACGAGCAGTACTTC	CASSYPPYEQYF
TRBD1	many	TRBV30	TRBJ1-4	TGTGCCGTGACAGGGGGGGGTGAAAAACTGTTTTTT	CAVTGGGEKLFF
-	medium-sized	TRBV12-3/TRBV12-4	TRBJ2-7	TGTGCCAGCAGTTTAGAAGACTACGAGCAGTACTTC	CASSLEDYEQYF
TRBD2	-	TRBV5-1	TRBJ2-7	TGCGCCAGTAGCCCAGCGGGAGGGTCCTACGAGCAGTACTTC	CASSPAGGSYEQYF
-	-	TRBV3-1	TRBJ2-6	TGTGCCAGCAGCTCGAGTGGGGCCAACGTCCTGACTTTC	CASSSSGANVLTF
-	many	TRBV15	TRBJ2-5	TGTGCCACCAGCAGAGCTCCGGGAGAGACCCAGTACTTC	CATSRAPGETQYF
TRBD1	-	TRBV4-1	TRBJ1-5	TGCGCCAGCAGCCAAGACCCGGGACAGGGGCGGATCCAGCCCCAGCATTTT	CASSQDPGQGRIQPQHF
-	many	TRBV6-2/TRBV6-3	TRBJ1-5	TGTGCAGTCGGGGAGTCGCAGCATTTT	CAVGESQHF
-	few	TRBV2	TRBJ2-5	TGTGCCAGCAGCGAAGGAAAGGAGACCCAGTACTTC	CASSEGKETQYF
TRBD2	many	TRBV20-1	TRBJ2-7	TGCAGTGCTGGTCCCCAGGGTAGCGGGAGGGGTAAGCAGTACTTC	CSAGPQGSGRGKQYF
-	many	TRBV27	TRBJ1-1	TGTGCCAGCAGTTTATTGGGGGCGGCTGAAGCTTTCTTT	CASSLLGAAEAFF
TRBD1	many	TRBV5-4	TRBJ1-3	TGTGCCAGCAGCCTGACAGGGAATAGGAACACCATATATTTT	CASSLTGNRNTIYF
-	many	TRBV3-1	TRBJ1-3	TGTGCCAGCAGCCAAGGGGGGCCCCTCTCTGGAAACACCATATATTTT	CASSQGGPLSGNTIYF
TRBD1	-	TRBV2	TRBJ1-3	TGTGCCAGCAGCGTTGCTCCGGGACAGGGGGCGCCGGGAAACACCATATATTTT	CASSVAPGQGAPGNTIYF
-	-	TRBV5-4	TRBJ2-6	TGTGCCAGCAGCGTGACAGCCTACCCGCCAACTGGGGACAACGTACTGACTTTC	CASSVTAYPPTGDNVLTF
-	many	TRBV2	TRBJ2-6	TGTGCCAGCGGGGAAGTGTACTCTGTTAGGGCCAACGTCCTGACTTTC	CASGEVYSVRANVLTF
TRBD1	-	TRBV30	TRBJ1-6	TGTGCCTGGAGTTTGACAGGGAAGTCCTCACCCCTCCACTTT	CAWSLTGKSSPLHF
-	few	TRBV6-1	TRBJ2-5	TGTGCCAGCAGTGTCACAGGTGTAGGAGAGACCCAGTACTTC	CASSVTGVGETQYF
-	many	TRBV24-1	TRBJ1-5	TGTGCCACCAGTGAGAGGGGTCTTATCAATCAGCCCCAGCATTTT	CATSERGLINQPQHF
-	many	TRBV7-9	TRBJ1-1	TGTGCCAGCAGCTTAGCTCAGGGTGGGCCTGAAGCTTTCTTT	CASSLAQGGPEAFF
-	many	TRBV7-9	TRBJ2-7	TGTGCCAGCAGCTTTGGGGGACTCAACTCCTACGAGCAGTACTTC	CASSFGGLNSYEQYF
-	many	TRBV7-3	TRBJ2-1	TGTGCCAGCAGCCCACGGACTGAAAGCGTAAGTGAGCAGTTCTTC	CASSPRTESVSEQFF
-	many	TRBV28	TRBJ2-7	TGTGCCAGCAGTCCTCAACTGGGCGAGCAGTACTTC	CASSPQLGEQYF
-	-	TRBV20-1	TRBJ2-4	TGCAGTGCTAGAGATTTAGCCGGGGTCCCCCTAGCCAAAAACATTCAGTACTTC	CSARDLAGVPLAKNIQYF
-	-	TRBV7-2	TRBJ2-5	TGTGCCAGCAGCTTATCTGGGGAGCGGGAGACCCAGTACTTC	CASSLSGERETQYF
-	many	TRBV18	TRBJ2-2	TGTGCCAGCTCACCTCTTGACGACAGCACCGGGGAGCTGTTTTTT	CASSPLDDSTGELFF
TRBD1	-	TRBV30	TRBJ1-2	TGTGCCTGGAGAGGGGACAGGGGCACGAACTATGGCTACACCTTC	CAWRGDRGTNYGYTF
-	few	TRBV19	TRBJ2-7	TGTTCCAGTAGTATCCGGAGTTCGGACGAGCAGTACTTC	CSSSIRSSDEQYF
-	many	TRBV12-3/TRBV12-4	TRBJ1-5	TGTGCCAGCAGTTTAATAGGGCAGAGGGCGGTTAGCAATCAGCCCCAGCATTTT	CASSLIGQRAVSNQPQHF
-	many	TRBV19	TRBJ2-1	TGTGCCAGTAGTATGGTAGGCAGCAATGAGCAGTTCTTC	CASSMVGSNEQFF
TRBD2	many	TRBV27	TRBJ2-1	TGTGCCAGCAGTCCCCCCAAGTTTAGTAGCGGGAGTTACAATGAGCAGTTCTTC	CASSPPKFSSGSYNEQFF
-	medium-sized	TRBV9	TRBJ2-3	TGTGCCAGCAGCGTAGGGGAGGATACGCAGTATTTT	CASSVGEDTQYF
-	many	TRBV18	TRBJ2-5	TGTGCCAGCTCACCACCGCGGGGCCTACAAGAGACCCAGTACTTC	CASSPPRGLQETQYF
-	many	TRBV10-1	TRBJ2-7	TGCGCCAGCAGTGACCCCCCAGGGGACGAGCAGTACTTC	CASSDPPGDEQYF
-	many	TRBV20-1	TRBJ1-1	TGCAGTGCTAGGCGGGCTTCGAACACTGAAGCTTTCTTC	CSARRASNTEAFF
TRBD2	many	TRBV30	TRBJ2-7	TGTGCCTGGAGTGCAACGTTAAGCAGAGCGGGAGAGGGCATCTACGAGCAGTACTTC	CAWSATLSRAGEGIYEQYF
-	-	TRBV6-1	TRBJ2-7	TGTGCCAGCAGAATCCAGACAGTGGAACCCTCCTACGAGCAGTACTTC	CASRIQTVEPSYEQYF
-	-	TRBV6-1	TRBJ2-6	TGTGCCATTAACCCCCGTATCTCTGGGGCCAACGTCCTGACTTTC	CAINPRISGANVLTF
-	-	TRBV12-3/TRBV12-4	TRBJ2-2	TGTGCCAGCGGTTTAATGGGGAACACCTGGGAGCTGTTTTTT	CASGLMGNTWELFF
TRBD1	many	TRBV27	TRBJ2-3	TGTGCCAGCAGCCTGACAGGGGGAGGATTCCATACGCAGTATTTT	CASSLTGGGFHTQYF
TRBD1	many	TRBV20-1	TRBJ2-7	TGCAGTGCTACACCGTCGGACAGGGGGGGTTACGAGCAGTACTTC	CSATPSDRGGYEQYF